The entry that follows covers one T cell receptor beta chain sequence. Sequencing relied on a cDNA template that was reverse transcribed from extracted RNA. Libraries were prepared by immunoSEQ multiplex PCR; TCRdb keeps only in-frame clonotypes and omits some of them. The data show 180,000 or so clones, with approximately 55% seen just once and about 10% held by the top ten. This entry comes from a study of CD8+ T cells in alopecia areata. Treatment of the sample: oral pan-JAK inhibitor, 5-10 mg twice daily. Alopecia areata patients gave lesional scalp punch biopsies and peripheral blood samples. V lost 1 base to trimming and J lost 6 bases, with 12 bases between them. The CDR3 length is 15 residues. Germline V CDR1 and CDR2: SEHNR, FQNEAQ (reference sequence).

The clonotype was recovered from a human donor with alopecia areata. The source material was CD8+ T cells sorted from blood, sampled at week 24, from a patient treated with tofacitinib. The chain recombines TRBV7-9 with TRBJ2-2; D may be TRBD2 (7 bases). CDR3 sequence (DNA): TGTGCCAGCAGCTTAGATCGGGGGGCCGCCGGGGAGCTGTTTTTT. Protein product: CASSLDRGAAGELFF.